These T cell receptor beta chains were read from a single sample in a study of identical twins. TCRdb reanalysed the 5' RACE reads using MiXCR and keeps one entry per CDR3 protein. The table lists 1,800,000 or so distinct CDR3 sequences, around 33% of them singletons. The sequencing sample was made of cord blood. Receptor source: a newborn girl in good health. The CDR3 runs from the conserved cysteine through the conserved F or W. The D gene is left open where the match is weak. Clone size is stated in some rows and not others, as once, few, many or a class when expanded.

V	J	size	D	DNA	CDR3
TRBV29-1	TRBJ1-2	NA	NA	TGCAGCGTTGAAGAATGGTACCTTATAGGATCGGGCTACACCTTC	CSVEEWYLIGSGYTF
TRBV20-1	TRBJ2-1	few	TRBD1	TGCAGTGCTGACTCGGACAGGGTTGGCTACGAGCAGTTCTTC	CSADSDRVGYEQFF
TRBV7-8	TRBJ1-2	NA	TRBD1	TGTGCCAGCAGCTTCACGACAGGGGCCGGCTACACCTTC	CASSFTTGAGYTF
TRBV12-3/TRBV12-4	TRBJ2-7	NA	TRBD2	TGTGCCAGCAGTTTCGGGACTAGCGGGACCTCCTACGAGCAGTACTTC	CASSFGTSGTSYEQYF
TRBV20-1	TRBJ2-3	NA	NA	TGCAGTGCTGGAATTAGGGCGGTAGCGGTCAAGCGGGATACGCAGTATTTT	CSAGIRAVAVKRDTQYF
TRBV18	TRBJ2-1	NA	NA	TGTGCCAGCTCGCGATCCTCCCGCAATGAGCAGTTCTTC	CASSRSSRNEQFF
TRBV14	TRBJ2-1	few	TRBD2	TGTGCCAGCAGCCAAGATCATAATTGGGGCGGGGGGGTCGCAATCGTCAATGAGCAGTTCTTC	CASSQDHNWGGGVAIVNEQFF
TRBV2	TRBJ2-2	NA	TRBD2	TGTGCCAGCAGTGAGGTAGCGGGCTCCGGGGAGCTGTTTTTT	CASSEVAGSGELFF
TRBV30	TRBJ1-1	NA	TRBD1	TGTGCCTGGAGACCCTACTACCGGACAGGGAACACTGGAGCTTTCTTT	CAWRPYYRTGNTGAFF
TRBV21-1	TRBJ1-2	NA	NA	TGTGCCAGCAGCAAAGTCATCGAGTTTGACAGGCCTAACTATGGCTACACCTTC	CASSKVIEFDRPNYGYTF